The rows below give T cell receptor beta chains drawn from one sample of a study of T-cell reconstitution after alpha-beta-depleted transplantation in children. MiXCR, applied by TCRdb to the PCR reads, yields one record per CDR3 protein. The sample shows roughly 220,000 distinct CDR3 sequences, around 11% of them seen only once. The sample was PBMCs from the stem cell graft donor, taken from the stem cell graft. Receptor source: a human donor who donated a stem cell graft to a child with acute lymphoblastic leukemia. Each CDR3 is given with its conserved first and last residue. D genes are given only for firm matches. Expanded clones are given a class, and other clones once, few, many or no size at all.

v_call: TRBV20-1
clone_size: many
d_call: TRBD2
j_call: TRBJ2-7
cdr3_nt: TGCAGTGCTCAACTAGCGGGAGGAACCTACGAGCAGTACTTC
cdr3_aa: CSAQLAGGTYEQYF

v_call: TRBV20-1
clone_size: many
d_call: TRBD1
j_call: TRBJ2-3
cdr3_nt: TGCAGTGCCGCCATAGTCATACAGGGGGCTAAGATAGATACGCAGTATTTT
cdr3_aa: CSAAIVIQGAKIDTQYF

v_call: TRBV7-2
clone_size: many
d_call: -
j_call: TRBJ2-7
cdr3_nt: TGTGCCAGCAGCTTAGACGGGAAGAGCTCCTACGAGCAGTACTTC
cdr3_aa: CASSLDGKSSYEQYF

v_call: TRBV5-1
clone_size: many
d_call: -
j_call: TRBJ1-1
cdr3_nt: TGCGCCAGCAGCTTGCCAAACAATGATGTGAACACTGAAGCTTTCTTT
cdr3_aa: CASSLPNNDVNTEAFF

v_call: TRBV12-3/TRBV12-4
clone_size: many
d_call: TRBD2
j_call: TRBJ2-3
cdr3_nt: TGTGCCAGCAGCCAATTGGCGGGGGGCCTCGCAGATACGCAGTATTTT
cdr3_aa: CASSQLAGGLADTQYF

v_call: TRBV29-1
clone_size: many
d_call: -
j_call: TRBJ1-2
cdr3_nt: -
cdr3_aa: CSVAGGAAVTF

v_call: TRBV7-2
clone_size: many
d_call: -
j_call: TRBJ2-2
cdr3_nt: TGTGCCAGCAGCTTACGAGGCGGGGAGCTGTTTTTT
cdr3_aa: CASSLRGGELFF

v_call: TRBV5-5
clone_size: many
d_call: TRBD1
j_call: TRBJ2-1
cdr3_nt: TGTGCCAGCAGCTCGACAGGGGCTTCTTACAATGAGCAGTTCTTC
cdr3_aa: CASSSTGASYNEQFF

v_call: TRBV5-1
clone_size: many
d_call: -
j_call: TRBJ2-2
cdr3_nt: TGCGCCAGCAGCGCCCAGCGAATCACCGGGGAGCTGTTTTTT
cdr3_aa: CASSAQRITGELFF

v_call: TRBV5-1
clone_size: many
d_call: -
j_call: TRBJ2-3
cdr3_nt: TGCGCCAGCAGCGCGGGCTACGGAAGAGGGACAACACAGTATTTT
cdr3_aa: CASSAGYGRGTTQYF

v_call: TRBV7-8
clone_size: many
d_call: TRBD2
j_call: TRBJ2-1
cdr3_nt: TGTGCCAGCAGCTCAACTAGCGGGAGTTCGAATGAGCAGTTCTTC
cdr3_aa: CASSSTSGSSNEQFF

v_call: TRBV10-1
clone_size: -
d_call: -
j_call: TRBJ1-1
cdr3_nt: TGCGCCAGCAGTGCGTCTCTCGGTCGGGTAAACACTGAAGCTTTCTTT
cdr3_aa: CASSASLGRVNTEAFF

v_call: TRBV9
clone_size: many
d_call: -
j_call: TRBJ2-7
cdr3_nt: TGTGCCAGCAGCGTAGTGGGAGGCGAGCAGTACTTC
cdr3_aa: CASSVVGGEQYF

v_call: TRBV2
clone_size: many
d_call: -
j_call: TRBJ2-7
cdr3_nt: TGTGCCAGCAGTACCAGAAGCTACGAGCAGTACTTC
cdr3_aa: CASSTRSYEQYF

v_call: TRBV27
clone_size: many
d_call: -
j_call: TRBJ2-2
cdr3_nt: TGTGCCAGCAGTTTATCCTGGATTAACACCGGGGAGCTGTTTTTT
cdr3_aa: CASSLSWINTGELFF

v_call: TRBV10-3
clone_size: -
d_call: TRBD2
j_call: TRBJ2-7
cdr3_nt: TGTGCCACCGGGGGAGGGGACGAGCAGTACTTC
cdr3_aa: CATGGGDEQYF

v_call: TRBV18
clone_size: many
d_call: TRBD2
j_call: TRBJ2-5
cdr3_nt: TGTGCCAGCTCACCAGGGAGGGGTCAGGAGACCCAGTACTTC
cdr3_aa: CASSPGRGQETQYF

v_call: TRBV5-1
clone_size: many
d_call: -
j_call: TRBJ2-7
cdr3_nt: TGCGCCAGCAGCTTGGATCGAGGGCCGCAGTACTTC
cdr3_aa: CASSLDRGPQYF

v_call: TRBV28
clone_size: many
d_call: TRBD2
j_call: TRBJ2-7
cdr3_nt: TGTGCCAGCAGTCCGGCCCAGGGGACTAGCGGGGCCCCCTACGAGCAGTACTTC
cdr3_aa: CASSPAQGTSGAPYEQYF

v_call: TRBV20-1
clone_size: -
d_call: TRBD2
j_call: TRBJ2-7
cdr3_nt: TGCAGTGCTAGAGGGGCGGGGGGGCCGAGGGAGCAGTACTTC
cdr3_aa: CSARGAGGPREQYF

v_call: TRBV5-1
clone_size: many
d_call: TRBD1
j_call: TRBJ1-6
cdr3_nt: TGCGCCAGCAGCTACCGGGACAGGGATGATTCACCCCTCCACTTT
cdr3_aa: CASSYRDRDDSPLHF

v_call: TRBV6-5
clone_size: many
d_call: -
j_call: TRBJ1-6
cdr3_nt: TGTGCCAGCAGTTACTCGGCTAATTCACCCCTCCACTTT
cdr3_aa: CASSYSANSPLHF